The 11 T cell receptor beta chains listed next were all sequenced from one sample in a study of T cells in women clearing cervical HPV infection. Produced via immunoSEQ multiplex PCR; TCRdb's table is partial and in-frame only. Reported are around 31,000 clones; the ten largest clones contain approximately 20%. Sequenced material: blood buffy coat. The receptor set was obtained from a woman aged 18 to 75 with a cervical HPV16 infection that either progressed to CIN3+ or cleared (not recorded which).

To note about this clone: The CDR3 is cut off 3 residues early in the read; its end comes from the germline J gene. The sample contains more than one DNA sequence encoding this CDR3. The gene calls are TRBV7-2 and TRBJ1-3, with D uncertain. V was cut by 3 bases and J by 3 bases, with 12 bases left in between. This CDR3 is 15 amino acids long. The germline gives CDR1 SGHTA, CDR2 FQGNSA. The DNA read from the CDR3 is TGTGCCAGCAGCTTCGGTCCCCCGGGTGGAAACACC. Translated, it gives CASSFGPPGGNT. The whole CDR3 is CASSFGPPGGNTIYF.

Details on this clone: Read coverage stops 3 residues before the CDR3 terminus; the germline J gene supplies the remainder. V and J are TRBV7-9 and TRBJ1-2, with no clear D. Germline values: CDR1 SEHNR, CDR2 FQNEAQ (reference sequence). The CDR3 runs to 12 residues. V dropped 3 bases and J dropped 3 bases, with 5 bases sitting between them. The CDR3 loop reads CASSFTDYGYTF. The CDR3 bases that were read are TGTGCCAGCAGCTTTACAGACTATGGC.

Turning to this clone: With the read ending 3 residues before the CDR3 end, the germline J gene is used to fill in that end. The chain combines TRBV30 with TRBJ1-2; TRBD1 is a possible D gene (6 bases). Germline loops: CDR1 GTSNPN, CDR2 SVGIG (reference sequence). The CDR3 runs 14 residues. The V and J ends lost 4 bases and 4 bases respectively, with 16 bases between them. The sequenced part of the CDR3 DNA is TGTGCCTGGACTTTTGCAGGGGCACCCTATGGC. This sequence encodes CAWTFAGAPYG. The CDR3 in its entirety is CAWTFAGAPYGYTF.

Remarks on this clone: The CDR3 extends 3 residues past the end of the read, so its final part is completed from the germline J gene. This rearrangement joins TRBV19 to TRBJ2-2; D gene unclear. V was shortened by 6 bases and J by 5 bases, with 4 bases between the two germline ends. CDR1 is LNHDA, CDR2 SQIVND, per germline (reference sequence). The CDR3 contains 11 residues. The covered CDR3 bases are TGTGCCAGTAGCGTAACCGGGGAG. It encodes CASSVTGE. The CDR3 in its entirety is CASSVTGELFF.

About this clone: From the germline J gene comes the end of the CDR3, since the read stops 3 residues before it. The V call is TRBV7-2, the J call TRBJ1-1; D is unresolved. This CDR3 is 14 amino acids long. The germline CDR1 and CDR2 sequences are SGHTA and FQGNSA. V was cut by 5 bases and J by 3 bases, with 13 bases left in between. Partial CDR3 DNA: TGTGCCAGCAGCCGCGCCAAGGGCCACACTGAA. Translated: CASSRAKGHTE. The complete CDR3 sequence is CASSRAKGHTEAFF.

On this clone: Read sequence stops 3 residues before the CDR3 end, and the germline J gene provides the missing end. This chain uses TRBV6-1 with TRBJ2-5, with D perhaps matching TRBD2 (6 bases). The germline V gene has CDR1 MNHNS and CDR2 SASEGT. This CDR3 region has 15 residues. V shed 2 bases and J shed 2 bases, with 12 bases lying between them. The CDR3 DNA, read in part, is TGTGCCAGCAGTGAAAGAGGTAGCGGACAAGAGACC. Translation: CASSERGSGQET. The full CDR3 protein reads CASSERGSGQETQYF.

As concerns this clone: The read ends 3 residues shy of where the CDR3 ends; the end is completed using the germline J gene. The chain couples TRBV29-1 to TRBJ2-3; tentatively, D is TRBD2 (5 bases). The germline V gene encodes CDR1 SQVTM and CDR2 ANQGSEA. The CDR3 runs 13 residues. The covered CDR3 bases are TGCAGCGCGGACTCCCAGTACCAAGAGACG. It specifies CSADSQYQET. The whole CDR3 sequence is CSADSQYQETQYF.

In regard to this clone: The read gets to within 3 residues of the CDR3 end, and the germline J gene fills in the rest. This chain links TRBV20-1 with TRBJ2-2; the match to TRBD2 covers 11 bases. This CDR3 contains 15 residues. After removal of 4 bases from V and 6 bases from J, the junction contained 7 bases not matched to a gene. The germline CDR1 and CDR2 sequences are DFQATT and SNEGSKA (reference sequence). Incomplete CDR3 DNA: TGCAGTGCTACCCCACTAGCGGGAGCTTCCGGGGAG. Its protein product is CSATPLAGASGE. The entire CDR3 reads CSATPLAGASGELFF.

The part of the CDR3 DNA that was read is TGTGCCATCAGTGGACCAGAGCGTGAGACC. Protein: CAISGPERET. The entire CDR3 reads CAISGPERETQYF. The chain joins TRBV10-3 to TRBJ2-5; D remains ambiguous. The read falls 3 residues short of the CDR3 end, and the missing part is taken from the germline J gene. V lost 4 bases to trimming and J lost 5 bases, with 11 bases between them. The CDR3 runs 13 residues. CDR1 is ENHRY and CDR2 is SYGVKD in the germline V gene.

On this clone itself: Read data end 3 residues before the CDR3 end; the end is taken from the germline J gene. The chain recombines TRBV7-3 with TRBJ2-3; possibly TRBD1 or TRBD2 for D (5 bases each). In germline, CDR1 is SGHTA, CDR2 FQGTGA. The CDR3 is made up of 14 amino acids. CDR3 DNA, as far as it was read: TGTGCCAGCAGTACCCCCCGAGGGGATCAGCCG. As protein: CASSTPRGDQP. The entire CDR3 protein reads CASSTPRGDQPQYF.

A remark on this clone: The read gets to within 3 residues of the CDR3 end, and the germline J gene fills in the rest. The chain combines TRBV19 with TRBJ1-1; D unclear. Germline CDR1 is LNHDA and CDR2 is SQIVND (reference sequence). The CDR3 spans 13 residues. The V gene lost 3 bases and the J gene lost 6 bases, with 11 bases spanning the gap. Here the CDR3 reads CASSMKGSAEAFF. The CDR3 DNA, read in part, is TGTGCCAGTAGTATGAAAGGGTCCGCTGAA.